The 5 T cell receptor beta chains below come from one sample, sequenced in a study of T cells in Graves' hyperthyroidism and ophthalmopathy. TCR beta CDR3 regions were amplified from RNA. The HTBI primer set served for first-round RT-PCR of the TCR CDR3. Using its own MiXCR run on the multiplex PCR reads, TCRdb lists one record per CDR3 protein. The sample lists more than 650,000 distinct CDR3 sequences, less than 15% seen once, with approximately 10% in the top ten. Sample: blood. Source of these receptors: a woman aged 18-35 years with Graves' hyperthyroidism.

The table lists this clonotype with many counts. V usage is TRBV18 and J usage is TRBJ2-7; D possibly matches TRBD1 or TRBD2 (6 bases each). The CDR3 contains 12 residues. Trimming cost V 4 bases and J 7 bases, with 11 bases left between them. The germline V gene encodes CDR1 KGHSH and CDR2 LQKENI. This chain's CDR3 is CASSRGAREQYF. The CDR3 region has the DNA TGTGCCAGCTCACGGGGGGCGAGGGAGCAGTACTTC.

This clonotype was counted many times. The chain joins TRBV28 to TRBJ1-2; tentative D call: TRBD1 (5 bases). The length of the CDR3 is 14 residues. Between the trimmed V and J ends, which lost 3 bases and 3 bases, there was a span of 11 bases. Per the germline V gene, CDR1 is MDHEN and CDR2 is SYDVKM. The CDR3 coding sequence is TGTGCCAGCAGTTTTTCGGGGGGAGACTATGGCTACACCTTC. It yields the protein CASSFSGGDYGYTF.

This clonotype was observed many times. This chain connects TRBV20-1 to TRBJ2-5; D is unclear. CDR3 length: 12 amino acids. Germline CDR1 is DFQATT and CDR2 is SNEGSKA (reference sequence). Trimming took 6 bases from V and 1 from J, leaving 9 bases between them. CDR3 loop: CSAGGGQETQYF. CDR3 DNA sequence: TGCAGTGCGGGTGGCGGCCAAGAGACCCAGTACTTC.

In its sample, this clonotype was seen many times. The V gene is TRBV20-1, the J gene TRBJ2-1; 9 positions match TRBD2. This CDR3 comprises 18 residues. V lost 7 bases and J lost 0; bases outside the gene matches: 16. Germline V CDR1 and CDR2: DFQATT, SNEGSKA (reference sequence). The CDR3 DNA follows: TGCAGTGTCTCCAGTTGGCGGGAGGGCCGCGGCTCCTACAATGAGCAGTTCTTC. Protein product: CSVSSWREGRGSYNEQFF.

In its sample, this clonotype was seen a few times. The rearrangement links TRBV19 to TRBJ2-3; 8 nucleotides line up with TRBD2. Trimming at V came to 4 bases and at J to 6 bases, leaving 6 bases not matched to a gene. Germline V gene lookup returns CDR1 LNHDA and CDR2 SQIVND (reference sequence). This CDR3 spans 14 amino acids. CDR3 DNA: TGTGCCAGTAGTACTCCCGGCGGGAGGGATACGCAGTATTTT. Translation gives CASSTPGGRDTQYF.